This T cell receptor (beta chain) was sequenced in a study of memory CD4+ T cells and cytomegalovirus serostatus. Sequencing was performed with immunoSEQ multiplex PCR; in TCRdb, only in-frame clones are kept and a portion is missing. The sample includes some 95,000 clones, 80% of them seen just once. The study's findings and limits: A US-trained random forest predicted CMV serostatus with median AUC around 0.91. About 40% of the roughly 160 known CMV-associated TCRbeta sequences appeared in CD4+ memory.

The CDR3 consists of 15 residues. Germline V gene lookup returns CDR1 SGDLS and CDR2 YYNGEE. V lost 0 bases to trimming and J lost 0 bases, with 6 bases between them. The sort gate was single viable CD3+CD4+CD8-CD45RO+ cells for memory CD4+ T cells. As concerns this clone: What it binds is unknown.

Material for sequencing was memory CD4+ T cells from blood. The genes are TRBV9 and TRBJ1-4; no definite D call. This clonotype was obtained from an adult in good health and CMV-seropositive. In DNA form, the CDR3 reads TGTGCCAGCAGCGTAGGGGTTTCAACTAATGAAAAACTGTTTTTT. Protein product: CASSVGVSTNEKLFF.